The next 27 T cell receptor beta chains were all read from a single sample in a study of cytomegalovirus exposure and HLA in healthy donors (TCRdb year 2017). The library was obtained by the immunoSEQ multiplex PCR assay. For the multiplex PCR, a mixture combining 60 forward primers for TCR Vbeta segments and 13 reverse primers for TCR Jbeta segments was used. What TCRdb holds here is the immuneACCESS table cut down to in-frame rearrangements. Part of the clones is not present; checked against another copy, under half of the missing clones reflect an unresolved V gene, and the others are unexplained. For this sample the table gives fewer than 150,000 clones, of which 80% were detected only once. The biggest ten clones account for 5.1% of the sample. The sample comprised PBMCs. These receptors originate from a male donor in good health and CMV-seronegative.

V is TRBV4-1 and J is TRBJ2-7; possibly TRBD1 for D (6 bases). V was cut by 7 bases and J by 0 bases, with 16 bases left in between. This CDR3 is 15 amino acids long. Germline V CDR1 and CDR2: MGHRA, YSYEKL. CDR3 region: CASTAGTRSSYEQYF. Written as DNA, the CDR3 is TGCGCCAGCACCGCCGGGACAAGGAGCTCCTACGAGCAGTACTTC.

The chain couples TRBV19 to TRBJ2-7; the D gene is possibly TRBD1 (5 bases). V lost 3 bases and J lost 2, with 8 bases in between. This CDR3 is built from 13 residues. CDR1 and CDR2 from the germline V gene are LNHDA and SQIVND (reference sequence). The CDR3 sequence is CASSIETAYEQYF. CDR3 DNA: TGTGCCAGTAGTATTGAGACAGCCTACGAGCAGTACTTC.

This clone was picked up a small number of times. The CDR3 spells CASSLDGSPYEQYF. CDR3 coding DNA: TGTGCCAGCAGCTTAGATGGGAGCCCCTACGAGCAGTACTTC. This chain connects TRBV11-3 to TRBJ2-7, with D perhaps matching TRBD2 (5 bases). This CDR3 is 14 amino acids long. V lost 0 bases to trimming and J lost 2 bases, with 8 bases between them. CDR1 and CDR2 (germline): SGHNT, YENEEA.

The rearrangement uses TRBV28 and TRBJ1-1; D gene uncertain. The CDR3 consists of 14 residues. Per the germline V gene, CDR1 is MDHEN and CDR2 is SYDVKM. V lost 5 bases, J lost 0 bases, and 10 bases lay in between. The CDR3 DNA is TGTGCCAGCAGTGTGGGAGGAATGAACACTGAAGCTTTCTTT. This sequence encodes CASSVGGMNTEAFF.

CDR3 amino acids: CASSPGRGPGTGELFF. In DNA, the CDR3 is TGTGCCAGCAGCCCTGGAAGGGGGCCGGGGACCGGGGAGCTGTTTTTT. The chain recombines TRBV4-2 with TRBJ2-2, with TRBD1 matching over 7 bases. V was pared by 4 bases and J by 5 bases, with 10 bases of the junction left unmatched. The germline gives CDR1 LGHNA, CDR2 YNFKEQ. The CDR3 is made up of 16 amino acids.

The DNA of the CDR3 is TGCGCCAGCAGCTTGGAACAGGGCAGGCGAAACACCATATATTTT. It yields the protein CASSLEQGRRNTIYF. This sequence joins TRBV5-1 and TRBJ1-3; TRBD1 might be the D (6 bases). CDR1 is SGHRS and CDR2 is YFSETQ in the germline V gene. The germline V and J ends were trimmed by 0 bases and 5 bases, with 12 bases remaining between them. The CDR3 totals 15 residues. The full variable domain, rest sourced from reference TRBV5-1 and TRBJ1-3, is KAGVTQTPRYLIKTRGQQVTLSCSPISGHRSVSWYQQTPGQGLQFLFEYFSETQRNKGNFPGRFSGRQFSNSRSEMNVSTLELGDSALYLCASSLEQGRRNTIYFGEGSWLTVV.

The V and J genes are TRBV7-9 and TRBJ1-5; 8 nucleotides agree with TRBD1. The V segment lost 5 bases and the J segment 4 bases; nucleotides outside the gene matches: 7. CDR3 size: 15 residues. Germline lookup yields CDR1 SEHNR and CDR2 FQNEAQ (reference sequence). The CDR3 spells CASSDGQGGNQPQHF. The CDR3, as DNA: TGTGCCAGCAGCGACGGACAGGGAGGAAATCAGCCCCAGCATTTT.

This sequence joins TRBV11-3 and TRBJ2-1, with D possibly matching TRBD2 (6 bases). This CDR3 is built from 14 residues. V lost 5 bases, J lost 7 bases, and 15 bases lay in between. The germline V gene encodes CDR1 SGHNT and CDR2 YENEEA. The CDR3 sequence is CASSASRGRNEQFF. The DNA of the CDR3 is TGTGCCAGCAGCGCATCCAGAGGGAGGAATGAGCAGTTCTTC.

This sequence joins TRBV7-6 and TRBJ1-3, with D possibly being TRBD1 (5 bases). With 5 bases removed from V and 0 bases from J, the gap between germline ends came to 11 bases. The CDR3 contains 15 residues. From germline, CDR1 is SGHVS and CDR2 FNYEAQ. CDR3 sequence: CASSHDSFSGNTIYF. In nucleotides, the CDR3 is TGTGCCAGCAGCCACGACAGCTTCTCTGGAAACACCATATATTTT.

There are a few counts of this clone. V is TRBV6-4 and J is TRBJ1-5; a possible D gene is TRBD1 (5 bases). The CDR3 has 14 residues. With 3 bases removed from V and 6 bases from J, the gap between germline ends came to 12 bases. The V gene's germline CDR1 is MRHNA and CDR2 SNTAGT. CDR3 DNA sequence: TGTGCCAGCAGTGAGCAACACGGGGGTCAGCCCCAGCATTTT. Translating it yields CASSEQHGGQPQHF.

This clone was found once. This sequence joins TRBV27 and TRBJ2-3; tentative D call: TRBD1 (6 bases). The ends were cut back, 3 bases at V and 7 bases at J, with 14 bases in the middle. The CDR3 contains 14 residues. The germline V gene has CDR1 MNHEY and CDR2 SMNVEV (reference sequence). This CDR3 reads CASSLYREVHTQYF. The CDR3 bases are TGTGCCAGCAGTTTGTACAGGGAAGTACATACGCAGTATTTT.

Only a few counts were recorded for this clone. This chain uses TRBV25-1 with TRBJ2-7; D is ambiguous. The CDR3 runs to 17 residues. The germline V gene has CDR1 MGHDK and CDR2 SYGVNS. The V and J ends lost 1 base and 2 bases respectively, with 18 bases between them. This CDR3 reads CASSEFAVQAIAYEQYF. CDR3 DNA sequence: TGTGCCAGCAGTGAATTCGCAGTGCAGGCGATTGCCTACGAGCAGTACTTC.

This chain uses TRBV5-1 with TRBJ2-1; 13 nucleotides align to TRBD2. After removal of 1 base from V and 6 bases from J, the junction contained 4 bases not matched to a gene. The CDR3 loop spans 16 amino acids. Germline CDR1 reads SGHRS; CDR2 reads YFSETQ. Written as DNA, the CDR3 is TGCGCCAGCAGCTTGAGCGGGACTAGCGGGGCCAATGAGCAGTTCTTC. Translation gives CASSLSGTSGANEQFF.

This sequence joins TRBV6-5 and TRBJ2-3, with D perhaps matching TRBD1 (5 bases). Germline V gene data show CDR1 as MNHEY and CDR2 as SVGAGI. The CDR3 consists of 15 residues. V lost 6 bases and J 2 bases, leaving 15 bases between the germline ends. The chain's CDR3 is CASSKSVGHTDTQYF. In DNA form, the CDR3 reads TGTGCCAGCAGCAAATCCGTGGGGCACACAGATACGCAGTATTTT.

The chain carries TRBV6-1 and TRBJ1-2, with 8 positions matching TRBD1. V gave up 1 base and J gave up 8 bases; unmatched junction bases: 6. CDR1 MNHNS and CDR2 SASEGT come from the germline V gene. CDR3 length: 14 amino acids. CDR3 sequence reads: CASSEVGQGRGYTF. CDR3 nucleotides: TGTGCCAGCAGTGAAGTCGGACAGGGACGAGGCTACACCTTC.

The chain is built from TRBV4-1 and TRBJ2-7; D is undetermined. The germline V and J ends were trimmed by 0 bases and 5 bases, with 11 bases remaining between them. The CDR3 sequence is 14 residues long. Per germline, CDR1 MGHRA and CDR2 YSYEKL. CDR3 sequence reads: CASSQDTLSHEQYF. The CDR3, as DNA: TGCGCCAGCAGCCAAGATACCCTATCTCACGAGCAGTACTTC.

The V call is TRBV7-8, the J call TRBJ2-3, with 13 bases fitting TRBD2. This CDR3 comprises 16 residues. Germline-derived CDR1 and CDR2 are SGHVS and FQNEAQ. V lost 5 bases, J lost 5 bases, and 7 bases stayed unmatched. CDR3 region: CASSVTSGGAKDTQYF. Here the CDR3 DNA reads TGTGCCAGCAGCGTTACTAGCGGGGGGGCAAAAGATACGCAGTATTTT.

This clone turned up a few times. V is TRBV5-6 and J is TRBJ2-1; D is unclear. Germline V gene sequence: CDR1 SGHDT, CDR2 YYEEEE. This CDR3 spans 16 amino acids. V was clipped by 0 bases and J by 6 bases, with 16 bases between them. CDR3 sequence (DNA): TGTGCCAGCAGCTTGGTTACTCCCCGGAGCACCAATGAGCAGTTCTTC. The encoded protein is CASSLVTPRSTNEQFF.

CDR3 nucleotides: TGTGCCAGCAGTCGGGACAGGGGGACTGAAAAACTGTTTTTT. It specifies CASSRDRGTEKLFF. The chain recombines TRBV5-4 with TRBJ1-4, with 11 bases fitting TRBD1. CDR1 and CDR2 (germline): SGHNT, YYREEE (reference sequence). V shed 5 bases, J shed 7 bases, and the junction held 4 bases outside the gene matches. The CDR3 length is 14 residues.

The chain has TRBV28 and TRBJ1-1; TRBD1 is a possible D gene (6 bases). The CDR3 is 15 residues long. Deletions cut 6 bases from V and 0 bases from J, with 14 bases between. CDR1 MDHEN and CDR2 SYDVKM come from the germline V gene. CDR3 sequence reads: CASSPHTGLNTEAFF. The CDR3 nucleotides read TGTGCCAGCAGCCCTCATACAGGGTTGAACACTGAAGCTTTCTTT.

About this clone: Other DNA sequences from this sample encode an identical CDR3 as well. The J gene is TRBJ1-1, the V gene TRBV6-5; TRBD1 matches 9 bases. The length of the CDR3 is 13 residues. Germline-derived CDR1 and CDR2 are MNHEY and SVGAGI. Trimming cost V 5 bases and J 3 bases; bases outside gene matches: 1. The CDR3 coding sequence is TGTGCCAGCAGTCGGACAGGGGACACTGAAGCTTTCTTT. Its protein is CASSRTGDTEAFF.

This chain links TRBV11-2 with TRBJ2-7, with 10 bases aligning to TRBD2. The CDR3 is 15 amino acids. Trimming cost V 6 bases and J 7 bases; bases outside gene matches: 12. CDR1 and CDR2 from the germline V gene are SGHAT and FQNNGV. The CDR3 DNA sequence: TGTGCCAGCAGGTACTCGGGACTAGCGTCCGGGGAGCAGTACTTC. Translated: CASRYSGLASGEQYF.

The chain recombines TRBV4-1 with TRBJ2-7; 10 bases agree with TRBD1. Per the germline V gene, CDR1 is MGHRA and CDR2 is YSYEKL. This CDR3 spans 16 amino acids. V lost 6 bases, J lost 2 bases, and 10 bases stayed unmatched. The CDR3 sequence is CASSPTRDRGPYEQYF. The CDR3 bases are TGCGCCAGCAGTCCGACCCGGGACAGGGGACCCTACGAGCAGTACTTC.

The chain carries TRBV5-6 and TRBJ2-2; a possible D gene is TRBD2 (6 bases). This CDR3 spans 16 amino acids. The germline gives CDR1 SGHDT, CDR2 YYEEEE. Trimming shortened V by 8 bases and J by 7 bases, and 24 bases separated the two germline ends. The CDR3 here is CASYREYTQRGGELFF. CDR3 DNA: TGTGCCAGTTACCGGGAGTACACTCAGAGGGGCGGGGAGCTGTTTTTT.

This chain uses TRBV4-1 with TRBJ1-3, with a tentative D call TRBD1 (5 bases). V lost 1 base and J lost 7, with 14 bases in between. The CDR3 loop spans 15 amino acids. Germline CDR1 and CDR2: MGHRA and YSYEKL. The CDR3 nucleotides read TGCGCCAGCAGCCAAGGATCCAGGGCGTCCAACACCATATATTTT. Its translation is CASSQGSRASNTIYF.

This chain joins TRBV5-1 and TRBJ2-3; 8 nucleotides align to TRBD1. Germline-derived CDR1 and CDR2 are SGHRS and YFSETQ. The CDR3 spans 16 residues. The V segment lost 0 bases and the J segment 0 bases; nucleotides outside the gene matches: 3. CDR3 amino acids: CASSLGDRSSTDTQYF. CDR3 coding DNA: TGCGCCAGCAGCTTGGGGGACAGGAGTAGCACAGATACGCAGTATTTT.

This chain uses TRBV19 with TRBJ1-2, with 7 bases identical to TRBD1. Looked up from germline, CDR1 is LNHDA and CDR2 is SQIVND (reference sequence). V dropped 4 bases and J dropped 4; count of bases not matched to a gene: 6. The CDR3 covers 14 residues. This chain's CDR3 is CASSTEGGGYGYTF. CDR3 in DNA: TGTGCCAGTAGTACGGAAGGGGGCGGCTATGGCTACACCTTC.